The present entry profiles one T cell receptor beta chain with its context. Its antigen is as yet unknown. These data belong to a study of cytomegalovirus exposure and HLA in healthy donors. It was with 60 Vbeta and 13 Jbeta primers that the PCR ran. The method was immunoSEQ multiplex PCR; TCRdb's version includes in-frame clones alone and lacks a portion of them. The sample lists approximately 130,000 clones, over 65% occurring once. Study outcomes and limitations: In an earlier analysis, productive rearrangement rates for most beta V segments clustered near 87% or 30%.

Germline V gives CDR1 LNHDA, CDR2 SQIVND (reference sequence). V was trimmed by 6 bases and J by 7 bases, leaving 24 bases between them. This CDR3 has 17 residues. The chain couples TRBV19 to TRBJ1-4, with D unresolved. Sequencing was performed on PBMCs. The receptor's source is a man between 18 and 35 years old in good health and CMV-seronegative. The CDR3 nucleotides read TGTGCCAGTAGGATGTCGGGGTTCAATGTCAAGGGTGAAAAACTGTTTTTT. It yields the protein CASRMSGFNVKGEKLFF.